This passage covers 5 T cell receptor beta chains from one sample sequenced in a study of tumor-infiltrating lymphocytes in localized non-small cell lung cancer. TCRdb's table, derived via immunoSEQ multiplex PCR, lists solely in-frame clones and lacks some. Among some 5,000 clones listed, roughly 95% were seen once. Material: uninvolved lung tissue not adjacent to the tumor. The receptor source for this set is a human donor with non-small cell lung cancer.

The rearrangement uses TRBV7-3 and TRBJ2-3; TRBD1 matches at 8 bases. The V and J ends lost 1 base and 3 bases, in that order; junction bases with no gene match: 3. The CDR3 spans 15 residues. Germline assignment: CDR1 SGHTA and CDR2 FQGTGA. The CDR3 bases are TGTGCCAGCAGCTTAATAGGACAGGGTACAGATACGCAGTATTTT. Amino acid sequence: CASSLIGQGTDTQYF.

This chain uses TRBV6-1 with TRBJ1-2; D ambiguous. The V end was cut by 0 bases, the J end by 8 bases, with 10 bases between. CDR3 length equals 13 residues. Germline V lookup: CDR1 MNHNS, CDR2 SASEGT. The CDR3 nucleotides read TGTGCCAGCAGTGAAGCATGGCAGGAGGGCTACACCTTC. The encoded protein is CASSEAWQEGYTF.

J is TRBJ2-7 and V is TRBV19; TRBD1 aligns across 12 bases. V lost 6 bases and J lost 6; bases outside the gene matches: 3. This CDR3 contains 13 residues. Germline V gives CDR1 LNHDA, CDR2 SQIVND (reference sequence). This CDR3 reads CASRGTGGGEQYF. DNA of the CDR3: TGTGCCAGTAGAGGGACAGGGGGCGGCGAGCAGTACTTC.

The chain has TRBV5-1 and TRBJ2-7; TRBD2 aligns across 10 bases. The germline CDR1 and CDR2 sequences are SGHRS and YFSETQ. This CDR3 comprises 15 residues. V lost 5 bases to trimming and J lost 2 bases; unmatched junction nucleotides: 7. The CDR3 loop reads CASRQGLAVTYEQYF. The CDR3 DNA follows: TGCGCCAGCAGGCAAGGACTAGCGGTTACCTACGAGCAGTACTTC. Variable domain in full (rest from reference TRBV5-1 and TRBJ2-7): KAGVTQTPRYLIKTRGQQVTLSCSPISGHRSVSWYQQTPGQGLQFLFEYFSETQRNKGNFPGRFSGRQFSNSRSEMNVSTLELGDSALYLCASRQGLAVTYEQYFGPGTRLTVT.

This rearrangement joins TRBV6-1 to TRBJ1-3; D call uncertain. Per germline, CDR1 MNHNS and CDR2 SASEGT. With 2 bases removed from V and 1 base from J, the gap between germline ends came to 6 bases. The CDR3 contains 14 residues. Written as DNA, the CDR3 is TGTGCCAGCAGTGAATTAGGGTCTGGAAACACCATATATTTT. Encoded protein: CASSELGSGNTIYF.